This T cell receptor (beta chain) originates from a study of blood T cell repertoires in COVID-19 (TCRdb year 2020). General notes on the study: Collaborator samples came from the United States, Italy and Spain and covered acute and convalescent phases of COVID-19. The prospective study material was composed of cDNA or gDNA derived from T cells, B-cell-depleted T cells, or PBMCs. Where available, HLA class I and class II types were taken from metadata supplied by the sample provider and were not determined by assay-based typing. Samples were obtained from the ongoing ImmuneRACE study (first 160 participants) and from 950 to 1,500 subjects provided by 6 global collaborators. Nearly every sample came with metadata listing a de-identified subject ID, COVID-19 status, age in years and sex. The repertoires were released in a freely available public database intended as a resource for research on the immune response to SARS-CoV-2. The dataset comprised deeply sampled blood TCRbeta repertoires from subjects exposed to, actively infected with, or recovered from COVID-19. Overall study outcomes, separate from this receptor: How much clinical and demographic metadata was included differed by source and by participant, and the metadata was provided uncurated.

There are a few counts of this clone. Which antigen it targets is not known. The input lacks base qualities; no much larger clone sits a single base away. Collaborating institutions collected whole blood in K2EDTA tubes following their own protocols. For TCRbeta analysis, collaborators shipped samples in one of three forms: frozen whole blood, isolated PBMCs, or DNA extracted from either of those sample types. The immunoSEQ Assay, a bias-controlled multiplex PCR, was used to amplify TCRbeta CDR3 regions from genomic DNA. The source study handled its data this way. Nucleated cell counts per sample were estimated from amplification of reference gene primers within the assay. Sequence reads were collapsed and filtered to measure the absolute abundance of every unique TCRbeta CDR3 rearrangement. For each sample, productive Simpson clonality was calculated by taking the square root of Simpson's diversity index across productive rearrangements. TCRdb holds this immuneACCESS table with in-frame rearrangements only. Some clones are missing; in checked studies, unresolved V genes explain under half, and the rest has no known cause. That table furnishes V, J and clone size, whereas the DNA furnished D and trimming. The sample yields around 200,000 clones; roughly 90% were counted once. The top ten hold roughly 2.2% of the sample.

CDR1 MGHRA and CDR2 YSYEKL are derived from the germline V gene. V has 3 bases trimmed and J has 4 bases trimmed; junction bases matching no gene number 2. The CDR3, cysteine through phenylalanine, is 14 amino acids long. The retained sequence is limited to the CDR3, 42 bases, with the frame set at the first base. The material sequenced was peripheral blood. The rearrangement combines TRBV4-1 with TRBJ1-5; 8 junctional bases match TRBD1. The TCR comes from a woman aged 45-65 years with acute or convalescent COVID-19. For the CDR3, the sequence is CASSQRQGNQPQHF. The DNA sequence is TGCGCCAGCAGCCAGAGACAGGGGAATCAGCCCCAGCATTTT.